A single sample is the source of the 8 T cell receptor beta chains below, sequenced in a study of shared clonotypes between healthy human individuals. The method was immunoSEQ multiplex PCR; TCRdb's version includes in-frame clones alone and lacks a portion of them. The sample records roughly 2 million clones, under 97% being singletons. Sequenced sample: naive CD4+ T cells sorted from blood. Stated subset: CD45RA+ positively selected. The receptor source for this set is a man in his late teens or twenties in good health.

This chain connects TRBV11-2 to TRBJ1-4; no clear D. The CDR3 runs 15 residues. The V end lost 3 bases, the J end lost 0 bases, and 8 bases lay between the germline ends. The V gene's germline CDR1 is SGHAT and CDR2 FQNNGV. The CDR3 here is CASSFVGATNEKLFF. In nucleotides, the CDR3 is TGTGCCAGCAGCTTTGTCGGAGCAACTAATGAAAAACTGTTTTTT.

With respect to this clone: Other DNA sequences from this sample encode an identical CDR3 as well. The J gene is TRBJ1-5, the V gene TRBV5-1; the D gene is possibly TRBD1 (6 bases). V lost 5 bases and J lost 4, with 16 bases in between. This CDR3 has 15 residues. Germline CDR1 is SGHRS and CDR2 is YFSETQ. CDR3 coding DNA: TGCGCCAGCAGTCCCCTAGGGGGGGGTAATCAGCCCCAGCATTTT. It is translated as CASSPLGGGNQPQHF.

The J gene is TRBJ1-4, the V gene TRBV6-1, with 7 bases lining up with TRBD1. Germline V CDR1 and CDR2: MNHNS, SASEGT. V trimming: 6 bases; J trimming: 2 bases; junction bases outside the gene matches: 3. The CDR3 covers 14 residues. CDR3 region: CASRMDRTNEKLFF. The CDR3 DNA is TGTGCCAGCAGGATGGACAGGACTAATGAAAAACTGTTTTTT.

With respect to this clone: Within the sample, other DNA sequences also encode this same CDR3. J is TRBJ1-4 and V is TRBV6-1; D not certain. The CDR3 is made up of 11 amino acids. CDR1 and CDR2 from the germline V gene are MNHNS and SASEGT. V lost 3 bases and J 8 bases, leaving 4 bases between the germline ends. The CDR3 region is CASSEGEKLFF. CDR3 nucleotides: TGTGCCAGCAGTGAGGGAGAAAAACTGTTTTTT.

This sequence joins TRBV7-2 and TRBJ2-1; 8 positions agree with TRBD2. With 5 bases clipped from V and 8 bases from J, the junction kept 8 bases outside the gene matches. The CDR3 has 14 residues. The V gene's germline CDR1 is SGHTA and CDR2 FQGNSA. CDR3 sequence (DNA): TGTGCCAGCAGCCCCGTCGGGGGGGCGTATGAGCAGTTCTTC. Translated: CASSPVGGAYEQFF.

The chain employs TRBV5-1 and TRBJ1-2; 8 positions agree with TRBD1. The germline V gene encodes CDR1 SGHRS and CDR2 YFSETQ. The CDR3 covers 14 residues. V shed 5 bases and J 2 bases; nucleotides not matched to a gene: 5. The CDR3 region has the DNA TGCGCCAGCAGTCTACAGGGGGGAAACTATGGCTACACCTTC. Translation: CASSLQGGNYGYTF.

This clone has just one count. This rearrangement joins TRBV5-8 to TRBJ1-2; no definite D call. Germline CDR1 SGHTS, CDR2 YDEGEE. The CDR3 consists of 13 residues. The germline V and J ends were trimmed by 4 bases and 8 bases, with 15 bases remaining between them. The CDR3 bases are TGTGCCAGCAGCCTAGAGTGGATTGGCGGCTACACCTTC. Translation gives CASSLEWIGGYTF.

The CDR3, as DNA: TGTGCCAGCAGCTTAGAGGGTCAAAGAGGCTACACCTTC. Translated, it gives CASSLEGQRGYTF. V is TRBV7-2 and J is TRBJ1-2; the D is unclear. The CDR3 totals 13 residues. V was shortened by 1 base and J by 8 bases, with 11 bases between the two germline ends. Germline V gene sequence: CDR1 SGHTA, CDR2 FQGNSA.